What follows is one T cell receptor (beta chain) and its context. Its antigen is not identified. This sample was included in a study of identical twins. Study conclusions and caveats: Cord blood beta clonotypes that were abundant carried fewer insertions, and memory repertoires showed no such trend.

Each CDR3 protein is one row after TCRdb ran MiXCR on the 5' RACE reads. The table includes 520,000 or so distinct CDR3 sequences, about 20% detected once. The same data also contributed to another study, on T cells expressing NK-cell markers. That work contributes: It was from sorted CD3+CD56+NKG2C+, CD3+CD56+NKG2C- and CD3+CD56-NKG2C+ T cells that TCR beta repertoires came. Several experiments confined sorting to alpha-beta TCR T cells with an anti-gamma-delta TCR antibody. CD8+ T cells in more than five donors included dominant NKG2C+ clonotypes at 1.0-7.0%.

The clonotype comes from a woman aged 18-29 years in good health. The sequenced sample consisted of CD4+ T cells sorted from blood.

CDR3 amino acids: CASSELDTQYF. The DNA of the CDR3 is TGTGCCAGCAGCGAATTGGATACGCAGTATTTT. The J gene is TRBJ2-3, the V gene TRBV3-1; D not certain. The CDR3 length is 11 residues. V was pared by 5 bases and J by 6 bases, with 6 bases between. Germline V gene lookup returns CDR1 LGHDT and CDR2 YNNKEL (reference sequence).